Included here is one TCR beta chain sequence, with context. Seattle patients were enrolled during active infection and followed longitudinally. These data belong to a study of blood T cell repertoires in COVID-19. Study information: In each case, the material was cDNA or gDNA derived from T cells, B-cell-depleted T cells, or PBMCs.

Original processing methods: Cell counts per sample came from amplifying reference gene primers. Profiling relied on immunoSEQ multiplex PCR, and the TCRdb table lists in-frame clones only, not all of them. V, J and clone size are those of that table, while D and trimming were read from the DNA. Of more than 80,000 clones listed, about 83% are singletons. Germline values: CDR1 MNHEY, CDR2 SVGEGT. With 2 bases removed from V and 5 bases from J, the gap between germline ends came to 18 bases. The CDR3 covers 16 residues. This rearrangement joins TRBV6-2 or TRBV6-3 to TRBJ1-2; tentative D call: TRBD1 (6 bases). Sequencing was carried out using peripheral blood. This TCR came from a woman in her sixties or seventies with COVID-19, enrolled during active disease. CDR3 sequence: CASSYKSPTGDYGYTF. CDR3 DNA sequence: TGTGCCAGCAGTTACAAATCCCCGACAGGAGATTATGGCTACACCTTC.